One T cell receptor (beta chain) is described in this entry. Its antigen is as yet unknown. The entry originates in a study of regulatory T cells in long-lasting Graves disease. To make TCR beta libraries, researchers used iRepertoire HTBI primers and Arm-PCR of CDR3 regions. TCRdb re-called the multiplex PCR reads with MiXCR, one entry per CDR3 protein. The data show about 320,000 distinct CDR3 sequences, 15% to 20% seen once. Noted time point: newly diagnosed GD, antithyroid drugs for less than 3 months. From RNA extracted from PBMCs, the TCR library was made. Roughly 8.3 milliliters of peripheral blood were taken and placed in EDTA tubes. Germline lookup yields CDR1 SGHAT and CDR2 FQNNGV. There are 14 residues in the CDR3. V was pared by 5 bases and J by 5 bases, with 4 bases of the junction left unmatched. Overall study results and limits: TCR diversity was lower in persistent Graves' patients (versus newly diagnosed ones). A limited number of samples was an acknowledged limitation.

The V gene is TRBV11-2, the J gene TRBJ2-1; TRBD2 matches at 9 bases. The origin of this receptor is a female donor with Graves disease. Sequences were derived from peripheral blood mononuclear cells (PBMCs), sampled at new diagnosis, from a patient treated with antithyroid drugs. The CDR3 nucleotides read TGTGCCAGCAGCCCGCTAGCGGGGCACAATGAGCAGTTCTTC. Its protein is CASSPLAGHNEQFF.